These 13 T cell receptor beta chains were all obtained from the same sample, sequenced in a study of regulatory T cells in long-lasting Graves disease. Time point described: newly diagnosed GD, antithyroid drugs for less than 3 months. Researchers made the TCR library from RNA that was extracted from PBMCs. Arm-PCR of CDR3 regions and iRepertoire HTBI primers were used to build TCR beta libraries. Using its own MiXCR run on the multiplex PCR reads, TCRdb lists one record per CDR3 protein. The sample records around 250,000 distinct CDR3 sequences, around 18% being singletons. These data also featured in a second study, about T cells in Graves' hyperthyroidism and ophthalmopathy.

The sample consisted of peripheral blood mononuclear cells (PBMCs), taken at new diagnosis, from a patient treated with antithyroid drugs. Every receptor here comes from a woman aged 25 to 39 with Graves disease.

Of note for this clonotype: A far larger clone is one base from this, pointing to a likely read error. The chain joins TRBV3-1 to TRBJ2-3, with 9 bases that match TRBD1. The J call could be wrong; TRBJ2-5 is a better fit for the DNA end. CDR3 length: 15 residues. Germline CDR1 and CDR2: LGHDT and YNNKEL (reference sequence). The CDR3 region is CASSSNRGRGGTQYF. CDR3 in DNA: TGTGCCAGCAGCAGTAACAGGGGGCGAGGAGGGACCCAGTACTTC.

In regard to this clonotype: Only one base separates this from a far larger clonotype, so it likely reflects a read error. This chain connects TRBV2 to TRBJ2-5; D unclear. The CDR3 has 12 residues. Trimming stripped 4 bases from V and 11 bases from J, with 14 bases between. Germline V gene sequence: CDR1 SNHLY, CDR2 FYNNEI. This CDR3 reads CASSVGSNEQYF. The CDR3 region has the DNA TGTGCCAGCAGTGTGGGGTCCAATGAGCAGTACTTC.

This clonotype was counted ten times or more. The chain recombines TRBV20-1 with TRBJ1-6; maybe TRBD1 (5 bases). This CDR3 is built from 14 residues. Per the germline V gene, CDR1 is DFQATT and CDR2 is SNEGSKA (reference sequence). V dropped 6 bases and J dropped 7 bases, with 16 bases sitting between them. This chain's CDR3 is CSAARGGGNSPLHF. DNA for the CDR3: TGCAGTGCCGCCCGGGGGGGTGGGAATTCACCCCTCCACTTT.

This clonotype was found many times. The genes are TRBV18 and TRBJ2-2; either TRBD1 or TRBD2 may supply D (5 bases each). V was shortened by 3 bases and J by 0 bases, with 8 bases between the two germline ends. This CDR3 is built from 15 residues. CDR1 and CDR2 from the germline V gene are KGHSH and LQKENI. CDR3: CASSPLGANTGELFF. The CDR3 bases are TGTGCCAGCTCACCTTTGGGGGCGAACACCGGGGAGCTGTTTTTT.

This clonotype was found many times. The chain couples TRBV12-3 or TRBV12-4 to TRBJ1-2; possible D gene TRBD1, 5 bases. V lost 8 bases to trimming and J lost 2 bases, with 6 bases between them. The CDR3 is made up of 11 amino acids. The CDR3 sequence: CASAGNYGYTF. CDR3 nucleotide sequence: TGTGCCAGCGCAGGGAACTATGGCTACACCTTC.

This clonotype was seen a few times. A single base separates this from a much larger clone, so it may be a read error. This CDR3 is CASSPRGGGLSSQPQHF. The CDR3 DNA is TGTGCCAGTAGTCCCCGCGGGGGCGGCTTGAGCAGTCAGCCCCAGCATTTT. The rearrangement links TRBV19 to TRBJ1-5; D perhaps matches TRBD1 (6 bases). This CDR3 region has 17 residues. The germline V gene encodes CDR1 LNHDA and CDR2 SQIVND (reference sequence).

CDR3 nucleotide sequence: TGTGCCATCAGTCCAAGACAGGGTCCCTACGAGCAGTACTTC. This encodes CAISPRQGPYEQYF. The chain is built from TRBV10-3 and TRBJ2-7; 7 bases map to TRBD1. The germline gives CDR1 ENHRY, CDR2 SYGVKD. The length of the CDR3 is 14 residues. Trimming cost V 5 bases and J 2 bases; bases outside gene matches: 6.

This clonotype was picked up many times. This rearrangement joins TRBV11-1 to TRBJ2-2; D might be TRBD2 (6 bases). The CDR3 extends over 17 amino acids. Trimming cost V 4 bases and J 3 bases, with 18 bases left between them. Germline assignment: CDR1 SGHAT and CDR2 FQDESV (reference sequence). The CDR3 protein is CASSSVGGRRHTGELFF. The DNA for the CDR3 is TGTGCCAGCAGCTCAGTGGGAGGTCGCAGGCACACCGGGGAGCTGTTTTTT.

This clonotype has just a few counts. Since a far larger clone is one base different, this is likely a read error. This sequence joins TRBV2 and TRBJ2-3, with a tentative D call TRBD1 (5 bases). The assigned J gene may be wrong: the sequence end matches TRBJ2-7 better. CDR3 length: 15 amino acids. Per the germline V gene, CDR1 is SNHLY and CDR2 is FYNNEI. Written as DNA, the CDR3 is TGTGCCAGCAGTGGTCGGCGCTTGGACATCGGTGAGCAGTACTTC. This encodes CASSGRRLDIGEQYF.

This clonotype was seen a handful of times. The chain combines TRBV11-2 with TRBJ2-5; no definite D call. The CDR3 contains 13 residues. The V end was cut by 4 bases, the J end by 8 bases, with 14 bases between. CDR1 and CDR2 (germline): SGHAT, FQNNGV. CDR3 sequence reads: CASSSDPKRTQYF. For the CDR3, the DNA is TGTGCCAGCAGCTCGGACCCGAAGAGAACCCAGTACTTC.

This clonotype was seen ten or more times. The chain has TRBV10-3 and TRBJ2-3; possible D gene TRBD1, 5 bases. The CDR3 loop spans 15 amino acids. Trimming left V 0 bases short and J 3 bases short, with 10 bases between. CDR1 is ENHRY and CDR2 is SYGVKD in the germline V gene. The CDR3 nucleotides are TGTGCCATCAGTGAGTCGACAGCAAAAACAGATACGCAGTATTTT. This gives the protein CAISESTAKTDTQYF.

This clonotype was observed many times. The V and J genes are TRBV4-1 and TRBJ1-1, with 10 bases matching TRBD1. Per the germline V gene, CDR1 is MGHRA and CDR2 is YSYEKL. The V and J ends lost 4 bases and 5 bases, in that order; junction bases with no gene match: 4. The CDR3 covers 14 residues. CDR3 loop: CASSRQGAKTEAFF. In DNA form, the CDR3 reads TGCGCCAGCAGCCGACAGGGGGCGAAAACTGAAGCTTTCTTT.

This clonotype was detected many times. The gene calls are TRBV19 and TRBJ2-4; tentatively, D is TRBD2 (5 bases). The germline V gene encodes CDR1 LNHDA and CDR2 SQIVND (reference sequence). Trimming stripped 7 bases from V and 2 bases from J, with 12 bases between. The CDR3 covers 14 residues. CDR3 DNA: TGTGCCAGTACTCCCACCGGGACCAAAAACATTCAGTACTTC. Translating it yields CASTPTGTKNIQYF.